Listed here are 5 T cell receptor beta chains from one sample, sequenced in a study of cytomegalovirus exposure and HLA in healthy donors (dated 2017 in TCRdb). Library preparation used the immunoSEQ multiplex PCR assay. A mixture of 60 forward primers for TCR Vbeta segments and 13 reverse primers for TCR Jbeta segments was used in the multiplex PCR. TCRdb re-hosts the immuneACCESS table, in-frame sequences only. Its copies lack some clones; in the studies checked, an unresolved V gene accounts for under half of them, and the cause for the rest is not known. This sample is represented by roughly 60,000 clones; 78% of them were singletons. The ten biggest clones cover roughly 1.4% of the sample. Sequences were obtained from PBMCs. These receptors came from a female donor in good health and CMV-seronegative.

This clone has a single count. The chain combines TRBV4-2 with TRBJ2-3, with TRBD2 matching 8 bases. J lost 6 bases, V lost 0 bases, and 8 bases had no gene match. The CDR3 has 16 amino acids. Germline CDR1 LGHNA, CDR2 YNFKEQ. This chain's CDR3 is CASSQDGAGALDTQYF. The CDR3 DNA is TGTGCCAGCAGCCAAGATGGAGCGGGGGCGTTGGATACGCAGTATTTT.

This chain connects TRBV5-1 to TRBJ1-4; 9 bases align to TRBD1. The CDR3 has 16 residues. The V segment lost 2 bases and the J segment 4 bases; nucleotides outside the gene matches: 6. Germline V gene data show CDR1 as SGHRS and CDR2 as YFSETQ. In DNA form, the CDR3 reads TGCGCCAGCAGCTTTTACCGACAGGGGGATAATGAAAAACTGTTTTTT. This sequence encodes CASSFYRQGDNEKLFF.

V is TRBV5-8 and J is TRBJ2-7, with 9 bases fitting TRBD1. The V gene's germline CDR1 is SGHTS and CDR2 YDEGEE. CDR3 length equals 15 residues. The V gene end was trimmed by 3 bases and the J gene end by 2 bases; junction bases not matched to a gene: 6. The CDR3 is CASSSRQGGAYEQYF. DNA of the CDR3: TGTGCCAGCAGCTCCCGACAGGGGGGAGCCTACGAGCAGTACTTC.

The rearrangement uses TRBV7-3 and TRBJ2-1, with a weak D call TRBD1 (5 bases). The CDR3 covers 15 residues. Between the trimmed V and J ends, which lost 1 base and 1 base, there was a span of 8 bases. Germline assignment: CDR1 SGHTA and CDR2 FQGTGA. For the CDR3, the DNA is TGTGCCAGCAGCTTAAACTCAGGGTCCTACAATGAGCAGTTCTTC. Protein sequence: CASSLNSGSYNEQFF.

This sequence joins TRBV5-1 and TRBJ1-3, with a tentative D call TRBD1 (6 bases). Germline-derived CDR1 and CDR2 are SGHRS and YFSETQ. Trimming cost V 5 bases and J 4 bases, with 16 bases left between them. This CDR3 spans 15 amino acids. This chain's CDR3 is CASRGETGRGNTIYF. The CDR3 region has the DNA TGCGCCAGCAGAGGGGAAACAGGGCGCGGAAACACCATATATTTT.